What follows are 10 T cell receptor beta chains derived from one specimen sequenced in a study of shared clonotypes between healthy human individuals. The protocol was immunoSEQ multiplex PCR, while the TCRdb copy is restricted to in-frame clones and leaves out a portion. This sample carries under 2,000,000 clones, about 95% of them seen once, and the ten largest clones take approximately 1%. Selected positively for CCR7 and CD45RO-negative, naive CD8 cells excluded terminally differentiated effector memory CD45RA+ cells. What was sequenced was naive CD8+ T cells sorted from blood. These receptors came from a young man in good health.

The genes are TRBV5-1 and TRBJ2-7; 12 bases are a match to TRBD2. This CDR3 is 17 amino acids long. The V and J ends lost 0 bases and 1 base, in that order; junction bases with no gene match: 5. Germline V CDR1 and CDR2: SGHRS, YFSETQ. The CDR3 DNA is TGCGCCAGCAGCTTGGGTCCCCTAGCGGGAGGGTCCTACGAGCAGTACTTC. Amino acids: CASSLGPLAGGSYEQYF.

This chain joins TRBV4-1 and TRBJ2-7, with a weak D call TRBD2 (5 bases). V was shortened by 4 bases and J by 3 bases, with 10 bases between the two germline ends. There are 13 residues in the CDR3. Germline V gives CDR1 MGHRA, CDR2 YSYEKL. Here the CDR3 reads CASSLRGGYEQYF. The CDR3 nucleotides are TGCGCCAGCAGCCTTCGCGGAGGCTACGAGCAGTACTTC.

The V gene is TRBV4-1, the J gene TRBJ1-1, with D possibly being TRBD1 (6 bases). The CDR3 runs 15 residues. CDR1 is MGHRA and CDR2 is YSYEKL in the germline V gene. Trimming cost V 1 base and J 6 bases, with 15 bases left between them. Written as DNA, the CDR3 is TGCGCCAGCAGCCAAGGCCAGGGGCTAGGGGCTGAAGCTTTCTTT. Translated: CASSQGQGLGAEAFF.

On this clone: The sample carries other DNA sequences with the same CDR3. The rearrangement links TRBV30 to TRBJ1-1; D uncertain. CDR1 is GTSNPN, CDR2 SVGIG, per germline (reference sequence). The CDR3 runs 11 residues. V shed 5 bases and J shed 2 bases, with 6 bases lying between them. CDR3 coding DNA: TGTGCCTGGGACGGTAACACTGAAGCTTTCTTT. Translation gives CAWDGNTEAFF.

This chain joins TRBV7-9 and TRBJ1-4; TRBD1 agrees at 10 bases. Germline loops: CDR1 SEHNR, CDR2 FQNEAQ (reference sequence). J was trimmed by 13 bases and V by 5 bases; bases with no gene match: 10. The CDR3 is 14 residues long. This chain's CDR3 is CASSPDRGPSVLFF. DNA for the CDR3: TGTGCCAGCAGCCCCGACAGGGGGCCTAGTGTACTGTTTTTT.

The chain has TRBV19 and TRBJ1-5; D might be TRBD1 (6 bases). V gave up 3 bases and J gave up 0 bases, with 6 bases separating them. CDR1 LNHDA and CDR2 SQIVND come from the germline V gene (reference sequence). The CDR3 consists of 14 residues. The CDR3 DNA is TGTGCCAGTAGTATGGACAGTAGCAATCAGCCCCAGCATTTT. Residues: CASSMDSSNQPQHF.

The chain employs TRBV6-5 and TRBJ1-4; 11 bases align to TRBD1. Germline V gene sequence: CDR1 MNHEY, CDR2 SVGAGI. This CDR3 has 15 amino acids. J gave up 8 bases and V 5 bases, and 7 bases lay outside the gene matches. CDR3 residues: CASSLGQGAEEKLFF. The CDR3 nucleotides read TGTGCCAGCAGTCTTGGACAGGGGGCTGAAGAAAAACTGTTTTTT.

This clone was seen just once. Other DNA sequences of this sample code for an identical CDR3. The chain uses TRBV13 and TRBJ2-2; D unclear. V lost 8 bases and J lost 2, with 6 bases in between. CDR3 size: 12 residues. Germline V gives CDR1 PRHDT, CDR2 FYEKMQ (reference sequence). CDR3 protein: CASAPNTGELFF. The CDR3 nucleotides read TGTGCCAGCGCGCCAAACACCGGGGAGCTGTTTTTT.

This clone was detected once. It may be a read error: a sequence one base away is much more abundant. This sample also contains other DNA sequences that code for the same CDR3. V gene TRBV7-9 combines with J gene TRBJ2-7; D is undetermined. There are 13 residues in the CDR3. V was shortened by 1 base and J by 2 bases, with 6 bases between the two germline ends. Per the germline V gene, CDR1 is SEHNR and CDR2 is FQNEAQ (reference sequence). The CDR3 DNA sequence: TGTGCCAGCAGCTTAGACCCCACCTACGAGCAGTACTTC. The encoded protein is CASSLDPTYEQYF.

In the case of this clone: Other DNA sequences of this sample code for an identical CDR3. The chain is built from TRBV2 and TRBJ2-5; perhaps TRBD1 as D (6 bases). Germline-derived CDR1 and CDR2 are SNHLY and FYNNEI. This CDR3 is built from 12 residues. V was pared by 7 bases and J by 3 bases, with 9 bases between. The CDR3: CASTGVEETQYF. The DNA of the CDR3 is TGTGCCAGCACAGGGGTAGAAGAGACCCAGTACTTC.